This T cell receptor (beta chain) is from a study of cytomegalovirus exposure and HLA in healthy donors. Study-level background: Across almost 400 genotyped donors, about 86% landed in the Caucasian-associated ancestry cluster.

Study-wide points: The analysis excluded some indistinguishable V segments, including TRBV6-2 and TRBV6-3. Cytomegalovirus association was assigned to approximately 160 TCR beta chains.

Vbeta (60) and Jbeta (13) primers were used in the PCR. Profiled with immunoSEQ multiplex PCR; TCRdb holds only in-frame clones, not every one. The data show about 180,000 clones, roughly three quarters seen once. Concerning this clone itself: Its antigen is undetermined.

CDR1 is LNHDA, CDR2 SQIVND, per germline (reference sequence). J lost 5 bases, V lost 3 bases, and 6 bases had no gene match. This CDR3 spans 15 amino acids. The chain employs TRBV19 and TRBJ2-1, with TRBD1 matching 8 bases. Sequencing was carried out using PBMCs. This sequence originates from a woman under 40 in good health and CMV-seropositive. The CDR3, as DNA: TGTGCCAGTAGTATCATGGGACAGGCAAACAATGAGCAGTTCTTC. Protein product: CASSIMGQANNEQFF.